Each of the 17 T cell receptor beta chains below was sequenced from the same sample in a study of T cell responses to AZD1222 COVID-19 vaccine. TCRdb's copy holds only in-frame clones and misses some; the assay was immunoSEQ multiplex PCR. The table has some 100,000 clones, 80% to 90% seen once; the top ten hold around 9.6%. Sequenced material: peripheral blood, taken on day 0 of AZD1222 vaccination. The source of these receptors is an adult in good health.

This sequence joins TRBV29-1 and TRBJ2-7; the D is unclear. In germline, CDR1 is SQVTM, CDR2 ANQGSEA. The CDR3 spans 13 residues. The CDR3 DNA sequence: TGCAGTGCACGCTGGTCGGGCTCCTACGAGCAGTACTTC. Protein: CSARWSGSYEQYF.

The chain couples TRBV19 to TRBJ2-3, with TRBD1 matching 7 bases. Germline values: CDR1 LNHDA, CDR2 SQIVND (reference sequence). The length of the CDR3 is 15 residues. The ends lost 6 bases at V and 2 bases at J; junction bases unmatched: 8. The CDR3 region is CASRWSRGHTDTQYF. The CDR3 coding sequence is TGTGCCAGTAGATGGTCAAGGGGGCACACAGATACGCAGTATTTT.

The V gene is TRBV3-1 (or the pseudogene TRBV3-2), the J gene TRBJ2-2; D is ambiguous. V was cut by 3 bases and J by 5 bases, with 7 bases left in between. The CDR3 covers 13 residues. From germline, CDR1 is LGHDT and CDR2 YNNKEL (reference sequence). The CDR3 here is CASSHLVTGELFF. In DNA, the CDR3 is TGTGCCAGCAGCCATCTTGTTACCGGGGAGCTGTTTTTT.

This chain links TRBV3-1 (or the pseudogene TRBV3-2) with TRBJ2-1; 15 bases match TRBD2. The CDR3 covers 17 residues. Germline trimming cut 2 bases from V and 10 bases from J; bases unmatched to any gene: 9. The V gene's germline CDR1 is LGHDT and CDR2 YNNKEL (reference sequence). This chain's CDR3 is CASSQKRRTSGRDEQFF. The CDR3 nucleotides are TGTGCCAGCAGCCAAAAGAGGAGGACTAGCGGGAGGGACGAGCAGTTCTTC.

J is TRBJ1-1 and V is TRBV10-2; no clear D gene. V shed 6 bases and J shed 7 bases, with 15 bases lying between them. CDR1 and CDR2 from the germline V gene are WSHSY and SAAADI. CDR3 length: 13 amino acids. In DNA, the CDR3 is TGCGCCAGCAGCAACCTTCGGGCGGGTGAAGCTTTCTTT. Translating it yields CASSNLRAGEAFF.

The chain recombines TRBV7-2 with TRBJ1-3; 7 nucleotides agree with TRBD1. V gave up 5 bases and J gave up 4 bases; unmatched junction bases: 5. From germline, CDR1 is SGHTA and CDR2 FQGNSA. CDR3 length equals 14 residues. CDR3 sequence reads: CASSVTGDGNTIYF. The CDR3 DNA reads TGTGCCAGCAGCGTTACAGGGGACGGAAACACCATATATTTT.

The J gene is TRBJ2-1, the V gene TRBV7-2, with a weak D call TRBD2 (6 bases). V shed 0 bases and J shed 7 bases, with 13 bases lying between them. The CDR3 loop spans 15 amino acids. Germline V gene lookup returns CDR1 SGHTA and CDR2 FQGNSA. CDR3 protein: CASSLAELGGNEQFF. DNA for the CDR3: TGTGCCAGCAGCTTAGCGGAACTAGGAGGGAATGAGCAGTTCTTC.

The rearrangement joins TRBV18 to TRBJ1-2; TRBD1 matches 8 bases. Germline lookup yields CDR1 KGHSH and CDR2 LQKENI. The CDR3 totals 15 residues. V gave up 6 bases and J gave up 4 bases; unmatched junction bases: 10. Here the CDR3 reads CASSQSGGGSYGYTF. The CDR3 nucleotides read TGTGCCAGCTCCCAGTCAGGGGGCGGCAGCTATGGCTACACCTTC. The variable domain in full, with the rest retrieved from reference TRBV18 and TRBJ1-2, is NAGVMQNPRHLVRRRGQEARLRCSPMKGHSHVYWYRQLPEEGLKFMVYLQKENIIDESGMPKERFSAEFPKEGPSILRIQQVVRGDSAAYFCASSQSGGGSYGYTFGSGTRLTVV.

Concerning this clone: Other DNA sequences of this sample code for an identical CDR3. The rearrangement uses TRBV3-1 (or the pseudogene TRBV3-2) and TRBJ1-1; D not resolved. V was pared by 0 bases and J by 5 bases, with 4 bases between. Germline V CDR1 and CDR2: LGHDT, YNNKEL (reference sequence). This CDR3 is built from 12 residues. The CDR3 bases are TGTGCCAGCAGCCAAGAGGGGACTGAAGCTTTCTTT. The encoded protein is CASSQEGTEAFF.

CDR3 bases: TGTGCCTGGAGGCAACAGGGTGCCGAGCAGTACTTC. Encoded protein: CAWRQQGAEQYF. The chain carries TRBV30 and TRBJ2-7; D perhaps matches TRBD1 (6 bases). V shed 3 bases and J shed 6 bases, with 12 bases lying between them. This CDR3 spans 12 amino acids. CDR1 and CDR2 from the germline V gene are GTSNPN and SVGIG (reference sequence).

The rearrangement links TRBV5-1 to TRBJ1-2; D is ambiguous. Germline assignment: CDR1 SGHRS and CDR2 YFSETQ. The CDR3 is 15 amino acids. V was clipped by 0 bases and J by 4 bases, with 13 bases between them. In nucleotides, the CDR3 is TGCGCCAGCAGCTTGGAAAGGGCAGATTTCTATGGCTACACCTTC. Translated: CASSLERADFYGYTF.

This clone was detected only a few times. The V and J genes are TRBV12-5 and TRBJ2-7, with D uncertain. The ends were cut back, 6 bases at V and 0 bases at J, with 9 bases in the middle. The germline gives CDR1 LGHNT, CDR2 FRNRAP. The CDR3 totals 13 residues. In DNA, the CDR3 is TGTGCTAGTGGACCAGGTCCCTCCTACGAGCAGTACTTC. It codes for CASGPGPSYEQYF.

The chain carries TRBV5-1 and TRBJ1-3, with D possibly matching TRBD1 (5 bases). Looked up from germline, CDR1 is SGHRS and CDR2 is YFSETQ. The CDR3 sequence is 14 residues long. Trimming took 0 bases from V and 4 from J, leaving 8 bases between them. This CDR3 is CASSLEGWGNTIYF. For the CDR3, the DNA is TGCGCCAGCAGCTTGGAGGGGTGGGGAAACACCATATATTTT.

V usage is TRBV5-1 and J usage is TRBJ1-6, with a tentative D call TRBD1 (5 bases). Between the trimmed V and J ends, which lost 0 bases and 10 bases, there was a span of 14 bases. From germline, CDR1 is SGHRS and CDR2 YFSETQ. This CDR3 comprises 15 residues. CDR3 residues: CASSLEGGGDSPLHF. CDR3 sequence (DNA): TGCGCCAGCAGCTTGGAGGGCGGGGGGGACTCACCCCTCCACTTT.

This clone has just a few counts. This chain uses TRBV10-1 with TRBJ2-5; D is unresolved. The germline V and J ends were trimmed by 5 bases and 4 bases, with 2 bases remaining between them. CDR1 is WNHNN, CDR2 SYGVQD, per germline (reference sequence). The CDR3 runs to 10 residues. This CDR3 reads CASSRETQYF. In DNA, the CDR3 is TGCGCCAGCAGTCGAGAGACCCAGTACTTC.

The rearrangement joins TRBV6-5 to TRBJ2-7, with 9 positions matching TRBD1. Germline CDR1 and CDR2: MNHEY and SVGAGI. V lost 6 bases to trimming and J lost 6 bases; unmatched junction nucleotides: 9. This CDR3 is built from 14 residues. CDR3 DNA: TGTGCCAGCAGGGCTGGGACAGGGAGAACCGAGCAGTACTTC. Protein: CASRAGTGRTEQYF.

V is TRBV7-6 and J is TRBJ2-3, with TRBD2 matching 8 bases. Germline V gene lookup returns CDR1 SGHVS and CDR2 FNYEAQ. The CDR3 totals 16 residues. J gave up 0 bases and V 4 bases, and 6 bases lay outside the gene matches. CDR3 bases: TGTGCCAGCAGCTCCTTAGCGGGACTGAGCACAGATACGCAGTATTTT. Its protein is CASSSLAGLSTDTQYF.